This T cell receptor (beta chain) emerged from a study of blood T cell repertoires in COVID-19. Germline values: CDR1 SGHRS, CDR2 YFSETQ. V lost 2 bases, J lost 3 bases, and 13 bases lay in between. The CDR3 is 15 residues long. Produced via immunoSEQ multiplex PCR; TCRdb's table is partial and in-frame only. The sample includes some 370,000 clones, less than 90% of them seen just once. The origin of this receptor is a woman aged 50 to 65 who had recovered from COVID-19. V gene TRBV5-1 combines with J gene TRBJ2-3, with D perhaps matching TRBD1 (6 bases). Sequenced material: PBMCs or T cells enriched from blood (not recorded which). CDR3 in amino acids: CASSFGDILTDTQYF. CDR3 DNA: TGCGCCAGCAGCTTCGGGGACATCTTAACAGATACGCAGTATTTT.